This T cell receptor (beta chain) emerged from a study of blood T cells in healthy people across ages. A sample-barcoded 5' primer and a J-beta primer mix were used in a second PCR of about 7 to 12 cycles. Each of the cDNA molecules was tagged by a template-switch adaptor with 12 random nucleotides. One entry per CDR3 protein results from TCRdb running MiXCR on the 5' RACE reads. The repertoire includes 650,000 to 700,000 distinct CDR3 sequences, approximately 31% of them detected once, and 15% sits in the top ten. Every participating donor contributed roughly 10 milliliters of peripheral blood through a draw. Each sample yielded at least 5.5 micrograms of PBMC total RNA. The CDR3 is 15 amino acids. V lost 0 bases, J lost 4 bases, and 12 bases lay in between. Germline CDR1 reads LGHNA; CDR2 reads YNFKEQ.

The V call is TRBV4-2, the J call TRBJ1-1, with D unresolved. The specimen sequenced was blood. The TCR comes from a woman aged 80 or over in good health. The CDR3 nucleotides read TGTGCCAGCAGCCAAGATTTTGTGGGTTCCACTGAAGCTTTCTTT. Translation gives CASSQDFVGSTEAFF.